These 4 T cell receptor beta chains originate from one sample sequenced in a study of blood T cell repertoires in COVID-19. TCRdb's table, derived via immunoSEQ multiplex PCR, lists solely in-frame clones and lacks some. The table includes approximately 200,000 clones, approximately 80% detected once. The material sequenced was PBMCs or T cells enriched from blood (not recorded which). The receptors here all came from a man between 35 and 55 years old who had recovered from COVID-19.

The CDR3 sequence: CASSGATKNEQFF. The CDR3 DNA is TGTGCCAGCAGTGGTGCGACTAAGAATGAGCAGTTCTTC. The genes are TRBV28 and TRBJ2-1; D is possibly TRBD2 (5 bases). Trimming left V 5 bases short and J 7 bases short, with 12 bases between. The CDR3 runs to 13 residues. The germline V gene encodes CDR1 MDHEN and CDR2 SYDVKM.

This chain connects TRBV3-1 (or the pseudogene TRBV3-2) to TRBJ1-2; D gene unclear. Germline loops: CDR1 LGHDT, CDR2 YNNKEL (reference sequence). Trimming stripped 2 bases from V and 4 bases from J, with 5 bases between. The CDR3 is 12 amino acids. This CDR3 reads CASSQQRYGYTF. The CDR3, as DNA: TGTGCCAGCAGCCAACAGCGCTATGGCTACACCTTC.

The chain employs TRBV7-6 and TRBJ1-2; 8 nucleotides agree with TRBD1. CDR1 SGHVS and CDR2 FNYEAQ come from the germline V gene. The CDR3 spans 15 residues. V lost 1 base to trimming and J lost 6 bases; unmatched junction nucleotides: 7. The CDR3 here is CASSLVAGGMHGYTF. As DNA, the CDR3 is TGTGCCAGCAGCTTAGTGGCAGGGGGCATGCATGGCTACACCTTC.

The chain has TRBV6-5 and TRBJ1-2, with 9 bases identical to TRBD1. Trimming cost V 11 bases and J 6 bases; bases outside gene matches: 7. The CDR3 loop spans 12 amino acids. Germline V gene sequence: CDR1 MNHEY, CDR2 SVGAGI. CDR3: CAGRTGEDGYTF. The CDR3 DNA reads TGTGCCGGGCGGACAGGGGAGGATGGCTACACCTTC.